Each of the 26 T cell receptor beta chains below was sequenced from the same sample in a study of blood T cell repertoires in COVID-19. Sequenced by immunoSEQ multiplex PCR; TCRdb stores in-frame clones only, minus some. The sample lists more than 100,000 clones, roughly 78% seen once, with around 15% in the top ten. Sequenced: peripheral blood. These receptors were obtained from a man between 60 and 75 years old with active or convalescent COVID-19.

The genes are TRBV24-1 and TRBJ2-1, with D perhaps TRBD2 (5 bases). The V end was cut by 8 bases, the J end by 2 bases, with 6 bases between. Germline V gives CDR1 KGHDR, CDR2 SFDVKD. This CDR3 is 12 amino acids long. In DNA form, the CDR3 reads TGTGCCACCAAGACTACCTACAATGAGCAGTTCTTC. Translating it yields CATKTTYNEQFF.

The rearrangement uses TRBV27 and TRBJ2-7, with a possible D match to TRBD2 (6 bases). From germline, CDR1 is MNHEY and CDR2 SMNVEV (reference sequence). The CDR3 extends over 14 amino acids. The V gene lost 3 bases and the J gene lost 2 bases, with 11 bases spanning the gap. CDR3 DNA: TGTGCCAGCAGTTTGGCGGGGCCTCCCTACGAGCAGTACTTC. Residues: CASSLAGPPYEQYF.

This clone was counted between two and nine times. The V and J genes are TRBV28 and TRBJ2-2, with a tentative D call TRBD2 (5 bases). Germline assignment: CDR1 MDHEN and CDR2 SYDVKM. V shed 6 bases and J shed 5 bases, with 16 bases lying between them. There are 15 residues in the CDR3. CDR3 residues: CASSPEVLGTGELFF. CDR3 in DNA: TGTGCCAGCAGCCCGGAGGTCCTAGGAACCGGGGAGCTGTTTTTT.

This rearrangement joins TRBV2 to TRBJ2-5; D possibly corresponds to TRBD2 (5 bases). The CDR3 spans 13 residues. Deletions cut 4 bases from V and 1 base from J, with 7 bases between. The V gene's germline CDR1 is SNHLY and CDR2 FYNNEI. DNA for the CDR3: TGTGCCAGCAGTGGTAGCGCCCAAGAGACCCAGTACTTC. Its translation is CASSGSAQETQYF.

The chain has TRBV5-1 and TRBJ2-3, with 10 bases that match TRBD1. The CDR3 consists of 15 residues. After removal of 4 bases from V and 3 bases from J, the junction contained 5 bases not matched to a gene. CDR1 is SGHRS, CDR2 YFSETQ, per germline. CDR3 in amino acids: CASSTGQGETDTQYF. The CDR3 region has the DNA TGCGCCAGCAGCACCGGACAGGGGGAAACAGATACGCAGTATTTT.

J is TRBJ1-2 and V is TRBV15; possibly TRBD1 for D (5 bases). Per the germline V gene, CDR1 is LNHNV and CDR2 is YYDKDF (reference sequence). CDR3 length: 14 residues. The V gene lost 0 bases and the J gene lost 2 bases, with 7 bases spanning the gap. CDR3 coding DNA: TGTGCCACCAGCAGAGAGGCAGGGAACTATGGCTACACCTTC. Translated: CATSREAGNYGYTF.

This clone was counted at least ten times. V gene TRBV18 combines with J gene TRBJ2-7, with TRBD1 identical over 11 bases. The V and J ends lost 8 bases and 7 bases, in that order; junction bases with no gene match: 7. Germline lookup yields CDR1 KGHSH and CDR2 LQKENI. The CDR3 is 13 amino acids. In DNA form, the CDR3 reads TGTGCCAGCGCACGGGGACAGGGGGTAGAGCAGTACTTC. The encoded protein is CASARGQGVEQYF.

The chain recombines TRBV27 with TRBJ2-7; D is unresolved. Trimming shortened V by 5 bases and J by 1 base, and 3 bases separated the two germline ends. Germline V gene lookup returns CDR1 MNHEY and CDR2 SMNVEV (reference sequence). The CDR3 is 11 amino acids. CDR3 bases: TGTGCCAGCAGTCTTTCCTACGAGCAGTACTTC. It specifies CASSLSYEQYF.

Here the CDR3 reads CASRQGGYGNQPQHF. DNA of the CDR3: TGTGCCAGTAGGCAGGGAGGGTATGGCAATCAGCCCCAGCATTTT. The chain recombines TRBV19 with TRBJ1-5, with a tentative D call TRBD1 (5 bases). Germline V gives CDR1 LNHDA, CDR2 SQIVND (reference sequence). The CDR3 has 15 residues. Deletions cut 6 bases from V and 2 bases from J, with 14 bases between. The whole variable domain, filled in from reference TRBV19 and TRBJ1-5, reads DGGITQSPKYLFRKEGQNVTLSCEQNLNHDAMYWYRQDPGQGLRLIYYSQIVNDFQKGDIAEGYSVSREKKESFPLTVTSAQKNPTAFYLCASRQGGYGNQPQHFGDGTRLSIL.

CDR3 residues: CASSTGAAPYNEQFF. CDR3 coding DNA: TGTGCCAGCAGCACAGGAGCCGCCCCCTACAATGAGCAGTTCTTC. The chain carries TRBV3-1 (or the pseudogene TRBV3-2) and TRBJ2-1; a weak D match, TRBD1 (5 bases). Germline assignment: CDR1 LGHDT and CDR2 YNNKEL (reference sequence). The V end lost 5 bases, the J end lost 2 bases, and 13 bases lay between the germline ends. The CDR3 length is 15 residues.

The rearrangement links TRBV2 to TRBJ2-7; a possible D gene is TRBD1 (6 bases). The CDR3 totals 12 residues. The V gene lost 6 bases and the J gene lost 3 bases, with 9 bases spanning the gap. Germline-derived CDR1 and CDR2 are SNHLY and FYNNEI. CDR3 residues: CASRVDSYEQYF. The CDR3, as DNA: TGTGCCAGCAGGGTGGACAGCTACGAGCAGTACTTC.

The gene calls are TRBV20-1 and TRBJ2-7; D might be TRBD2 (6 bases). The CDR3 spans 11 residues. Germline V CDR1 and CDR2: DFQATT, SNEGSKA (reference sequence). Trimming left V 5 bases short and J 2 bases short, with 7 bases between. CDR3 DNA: TGCAGTGCTCGACTAGCCTACGAGCAGTACTTC. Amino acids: CSARLAYEQYF.

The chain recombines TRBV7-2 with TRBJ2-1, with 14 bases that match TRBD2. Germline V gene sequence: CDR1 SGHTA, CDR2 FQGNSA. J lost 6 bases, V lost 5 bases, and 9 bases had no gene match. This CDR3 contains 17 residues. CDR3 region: CASSPGTSGRVRNEQFF. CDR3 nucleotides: TGTGCCAGCAGCCCGGGGACTAGCGGGAGAGTTCGCAATGAGCAGTTCTTC.

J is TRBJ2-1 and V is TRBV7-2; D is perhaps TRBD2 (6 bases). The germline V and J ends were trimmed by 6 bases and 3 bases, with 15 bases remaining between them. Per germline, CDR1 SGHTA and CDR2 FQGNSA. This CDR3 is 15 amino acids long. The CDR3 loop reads CASRIGAGIYNEQFF. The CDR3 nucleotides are TGTGCCAGCAGAATAGGCGCGGGAATCTACAATGAGCAGTTCTTC.

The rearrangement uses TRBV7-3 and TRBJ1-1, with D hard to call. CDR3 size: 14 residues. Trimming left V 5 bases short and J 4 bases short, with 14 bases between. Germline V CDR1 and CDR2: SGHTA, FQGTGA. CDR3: CASSPGLRGTEAFF. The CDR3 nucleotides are TGTGCCAGCAGCCCTGGACTCCGGGGCACTGAAGCTTTCTTT.

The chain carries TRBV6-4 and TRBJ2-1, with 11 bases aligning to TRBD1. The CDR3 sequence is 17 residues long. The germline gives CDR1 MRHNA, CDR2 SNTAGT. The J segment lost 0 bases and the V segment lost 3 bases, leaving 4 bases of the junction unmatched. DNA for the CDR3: TGTGCCAGCAGTGAAAGGGACAGGGGGATCTCCTACAATGAGCAGTTCTTC. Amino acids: CASSERDRGISYNEQFF.

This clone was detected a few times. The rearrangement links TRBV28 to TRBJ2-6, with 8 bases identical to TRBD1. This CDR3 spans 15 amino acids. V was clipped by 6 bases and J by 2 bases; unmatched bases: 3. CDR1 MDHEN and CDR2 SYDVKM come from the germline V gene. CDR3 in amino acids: CASSLDRAGANVLTF. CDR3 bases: TGTGCCAGCAGCCTGGACAGGGCTGGGGCCAACGTCCTGACTTTC.

The CDR3 nucleotides read TGTGCCAGCAGCTCCGGAGGCGTGTCTGAAGCTTTCTTT. Translated: CASSSGGVSEAFF. This sequence joins TRBV11-2 and TRBJ1-1, with no clear D. V lost 4 bases and J lost 6, with 12 bases in between. This CDR3 has 13 amino acids. The germline CDR1 and CDR2 sequences are SGHAT and FQNNGV.

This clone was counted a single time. CDR3 sequence: CASSPPSINQPQHF. CDR3 coding DNA: TGTGCCAGCAGCCCCCCCAGTATCAATCAGCCCCAGCATTTT. The rearrangement links TRBV6-6 to TRBJ1-5, with no clear D. The CDR3 has 14 residues. Germline CDR1 and CDR2: MNHNY and SVGAGI (reference sequence). V lost 6 bases to trimming and J lost 3 bases, with 12 bases between them.

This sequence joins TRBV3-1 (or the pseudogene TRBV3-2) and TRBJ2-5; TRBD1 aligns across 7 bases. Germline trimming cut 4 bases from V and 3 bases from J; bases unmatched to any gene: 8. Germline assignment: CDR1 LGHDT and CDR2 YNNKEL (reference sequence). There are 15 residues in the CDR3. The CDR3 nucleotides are TGTGCCAGCAGCCGTCTTGGGGACAGAAAAGAGACCCAGTACTTC. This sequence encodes CASSRLGDRKETQYF.

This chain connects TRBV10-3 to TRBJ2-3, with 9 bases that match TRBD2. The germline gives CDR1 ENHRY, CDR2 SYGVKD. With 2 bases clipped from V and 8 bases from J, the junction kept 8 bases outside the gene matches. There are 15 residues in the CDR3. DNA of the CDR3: TGTGCCATCAGTGAGGATGGCGGGAGGGGGGGTACGCAGTATTTT. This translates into CAISEDGGRGGTQYF.

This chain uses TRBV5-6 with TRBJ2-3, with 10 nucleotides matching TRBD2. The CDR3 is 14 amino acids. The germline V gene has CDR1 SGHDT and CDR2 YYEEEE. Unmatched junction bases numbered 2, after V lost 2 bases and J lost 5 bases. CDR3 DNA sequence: TGTGCCAGCAGCTTAAGACTAGCGGGAGATACGCAGTATTTT. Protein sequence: CASSLRLAGDTQYF.

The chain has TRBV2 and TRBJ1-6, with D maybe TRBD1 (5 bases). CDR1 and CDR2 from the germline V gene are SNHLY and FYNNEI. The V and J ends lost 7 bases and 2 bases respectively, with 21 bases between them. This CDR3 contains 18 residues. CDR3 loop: CASNTDRNQGTYNSPLHF. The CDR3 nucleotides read TGTGCCAGCAATACAGACCGGAACCAGGGCACCTATAATTCACCCCTCCACTTT.

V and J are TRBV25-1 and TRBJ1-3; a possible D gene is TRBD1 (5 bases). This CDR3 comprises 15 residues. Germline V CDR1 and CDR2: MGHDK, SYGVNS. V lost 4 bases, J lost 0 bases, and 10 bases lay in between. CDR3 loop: CASSVGVGSGNTIYF. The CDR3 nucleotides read TGTGCCAGCAGTGTAGGGGTGGGCTCTGGAAACACCATATATTTT.

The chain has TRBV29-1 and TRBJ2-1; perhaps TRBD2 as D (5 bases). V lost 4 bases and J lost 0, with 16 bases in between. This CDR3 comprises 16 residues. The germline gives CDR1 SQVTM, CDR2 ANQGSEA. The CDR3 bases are TGCAGCGTTGTAGGTGGCGGGCCAAGCTCCTACAATGAGCAGTTCTTC. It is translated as CSVVGGGPSSYNEQFF.

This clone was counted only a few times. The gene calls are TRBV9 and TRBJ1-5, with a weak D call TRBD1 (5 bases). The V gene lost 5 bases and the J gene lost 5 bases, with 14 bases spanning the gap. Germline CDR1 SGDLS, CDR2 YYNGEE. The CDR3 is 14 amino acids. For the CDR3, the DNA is TGTGCCAGCAGTCAATCAGGGTCCTATCAGCCCCAGCATTTT. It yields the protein CASSQSGSYQPQHF.